This T cell receptor beta chain comes out of a study of shared clonotypes between healthy human individuals. Sequencing used immunoSEQ multiplex PCR; TCRdb keeps in-frame clones, though not all of them. The table records more than 90,000 clones, 67% of them present only once. This clonotype was sampled from a man younger than 45 in good health. The sequenced material came from memory CD8+ T cells sorted from blood. Subset in this sample: CD45RO+ cells pooled with CCR7-negative TemRA cells.

The CDR3 sequence is CASSHPRRAGNTIYF. In nucleotides, the CDR3 is TGCGCCAGCAGCCACCCGAGGAGGGCTGGAAACACCATATATTTT. The chain combines TRBV4-1 with TRBJ1-3; D not certain. CDR1 is MGHRA, CDR2 YSYEKL, per germline. This CDR3 is 15 amino acids long. Trimming pared 3 bases from V and 2 bases from J, leaving 11 bases between.